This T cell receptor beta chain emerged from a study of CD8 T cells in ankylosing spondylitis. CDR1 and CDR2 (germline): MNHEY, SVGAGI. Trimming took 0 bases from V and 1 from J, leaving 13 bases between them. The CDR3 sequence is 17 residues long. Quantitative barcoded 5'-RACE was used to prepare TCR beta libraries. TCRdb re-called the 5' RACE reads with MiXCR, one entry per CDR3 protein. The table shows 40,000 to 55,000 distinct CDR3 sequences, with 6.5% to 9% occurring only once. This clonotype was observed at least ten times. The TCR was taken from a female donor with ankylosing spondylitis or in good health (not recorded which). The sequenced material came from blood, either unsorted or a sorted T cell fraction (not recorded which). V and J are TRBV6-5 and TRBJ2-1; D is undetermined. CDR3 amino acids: CASSYSSGFESYNEQFF. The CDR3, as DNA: TGTGCCAGCAGTTACTCGAGTGGTTTTGAATCCTACAATGAGCAGTTCTTC.